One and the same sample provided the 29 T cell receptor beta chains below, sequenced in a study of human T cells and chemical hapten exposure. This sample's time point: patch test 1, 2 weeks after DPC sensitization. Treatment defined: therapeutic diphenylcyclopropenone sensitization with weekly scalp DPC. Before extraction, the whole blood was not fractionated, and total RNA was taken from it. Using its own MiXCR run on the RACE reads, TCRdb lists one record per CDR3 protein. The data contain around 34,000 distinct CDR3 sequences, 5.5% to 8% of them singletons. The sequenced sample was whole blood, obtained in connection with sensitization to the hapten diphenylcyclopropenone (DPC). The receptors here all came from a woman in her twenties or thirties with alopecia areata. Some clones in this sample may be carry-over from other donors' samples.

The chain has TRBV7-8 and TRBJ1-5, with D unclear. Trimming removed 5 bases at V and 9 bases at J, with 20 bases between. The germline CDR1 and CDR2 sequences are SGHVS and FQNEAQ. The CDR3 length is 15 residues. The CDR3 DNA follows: TGTGCCAGCAGCCCTGATATGCAACGCCCTCGGCCCCAGCATTTT. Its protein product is CASSPDMQRPRPQHF.

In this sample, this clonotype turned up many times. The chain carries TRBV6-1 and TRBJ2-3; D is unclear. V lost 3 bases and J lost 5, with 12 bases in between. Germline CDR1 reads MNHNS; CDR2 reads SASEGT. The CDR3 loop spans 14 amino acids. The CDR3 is CASSETLKLDTQYF. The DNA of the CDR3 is TGTGCCAGCAGTGAGACCCTCAAATTAGATACGCAGTATTTT.

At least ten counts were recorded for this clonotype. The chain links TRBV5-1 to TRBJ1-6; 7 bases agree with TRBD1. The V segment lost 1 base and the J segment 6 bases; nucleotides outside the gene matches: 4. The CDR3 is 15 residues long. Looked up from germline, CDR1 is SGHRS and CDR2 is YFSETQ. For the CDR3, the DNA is TGCGCCAGCAGCTTGCAGGCAGGGGGTAATTCACCCCTCCACTTT. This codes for CASSLQAGGNSPLHF.

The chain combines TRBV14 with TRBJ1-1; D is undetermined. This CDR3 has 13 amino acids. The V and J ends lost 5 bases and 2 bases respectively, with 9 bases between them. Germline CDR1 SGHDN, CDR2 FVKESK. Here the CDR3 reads CASSTGRNTEAFF. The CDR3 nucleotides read TGTGCCAGCAGCACGGGCCGAAACACTGAAGCTTTCTTT.

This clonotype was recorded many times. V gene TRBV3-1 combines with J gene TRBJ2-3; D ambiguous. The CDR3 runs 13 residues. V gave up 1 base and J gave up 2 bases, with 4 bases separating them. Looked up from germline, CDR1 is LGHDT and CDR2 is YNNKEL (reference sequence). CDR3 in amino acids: CASSQGHTDTQYF. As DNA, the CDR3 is TGTGCCAGCAGCCAAGGACACACAGATACGCAGTATTTT.

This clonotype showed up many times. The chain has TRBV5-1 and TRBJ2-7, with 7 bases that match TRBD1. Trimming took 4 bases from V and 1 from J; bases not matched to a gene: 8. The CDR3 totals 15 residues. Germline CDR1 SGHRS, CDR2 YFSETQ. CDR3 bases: TGCGCCAGCAGCACAGGACAGGTCACTTCCTACGAGCAGTACTTC. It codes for CASSTGQVTSYEQYF.

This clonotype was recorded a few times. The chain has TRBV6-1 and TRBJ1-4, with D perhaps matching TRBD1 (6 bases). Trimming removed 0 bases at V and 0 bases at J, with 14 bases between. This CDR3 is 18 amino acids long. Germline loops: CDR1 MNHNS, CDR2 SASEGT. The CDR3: CASSEALQGLATNEKLFF. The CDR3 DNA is TGTGCCAGCAGTGAAGCTCTCCAGGGGCTCGCAACTAATGAAAAACTGTTTTTT.

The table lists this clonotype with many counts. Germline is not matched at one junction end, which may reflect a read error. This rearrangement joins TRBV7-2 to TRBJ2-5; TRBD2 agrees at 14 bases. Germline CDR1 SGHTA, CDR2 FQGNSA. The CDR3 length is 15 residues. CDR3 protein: CASSMTRGLAGAPHF. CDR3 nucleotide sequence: TGTGCCAGCAGCATGACGAGGGGACTAGCGGGGGCCCCCCACTTC.

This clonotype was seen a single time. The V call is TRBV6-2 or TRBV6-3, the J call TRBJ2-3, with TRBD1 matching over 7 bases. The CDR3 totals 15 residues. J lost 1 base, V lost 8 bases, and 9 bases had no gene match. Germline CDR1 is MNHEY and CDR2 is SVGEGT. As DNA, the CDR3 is TGTGCCAGCGGCGGAGAGGGGGCGCGCACAGATACGCAGTATTTT. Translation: CASGGEGARTDTQYF.

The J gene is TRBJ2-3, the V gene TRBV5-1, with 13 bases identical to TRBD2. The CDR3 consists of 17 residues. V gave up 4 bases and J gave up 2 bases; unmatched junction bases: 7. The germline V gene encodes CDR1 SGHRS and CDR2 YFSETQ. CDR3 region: CASSPRTSGGNTDTQYF. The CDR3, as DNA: TGCGCCAGCAGCCCCCGGACTAGCGGGGGAAACACAGATACGCAGTATTTT. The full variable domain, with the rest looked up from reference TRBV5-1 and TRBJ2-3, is KAGVTQTPRYLIKTRGQQVTLSCSPISGHRSVSWYQQTPGQGLQFLFEYFSETQRNKGNFPGRFSGRQFSNSRSEMNVSTLELGDSALYLCASSPRTSGGNTDTQYFGPGTRLTVL.

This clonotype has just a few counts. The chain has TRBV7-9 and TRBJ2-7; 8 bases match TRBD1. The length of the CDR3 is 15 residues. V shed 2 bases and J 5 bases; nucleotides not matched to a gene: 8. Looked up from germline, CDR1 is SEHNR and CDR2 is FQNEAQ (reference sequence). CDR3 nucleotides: TGTGCCAGCAGCTTAACTGGACAGGGTCCCCACGAGCAGTACTTC. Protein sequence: CASSLTGQGPHEQYF.

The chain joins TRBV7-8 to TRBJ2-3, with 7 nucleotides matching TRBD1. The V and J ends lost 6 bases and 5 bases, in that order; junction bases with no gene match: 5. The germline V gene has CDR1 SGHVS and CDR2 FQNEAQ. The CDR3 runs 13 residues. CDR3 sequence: CASRPRGLDTQYF. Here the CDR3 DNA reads TGTGCCAGCAGGCCGAGGGGGCTAGATACGCAGTATTTT.

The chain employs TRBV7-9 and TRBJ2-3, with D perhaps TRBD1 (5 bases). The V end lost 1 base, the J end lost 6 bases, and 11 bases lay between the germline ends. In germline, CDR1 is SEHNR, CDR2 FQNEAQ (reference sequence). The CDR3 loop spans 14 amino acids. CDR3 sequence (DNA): TGTGCCAGCAGCTTAGAGGGGCCAGCCGATACGCAGTATTTT. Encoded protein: CASSLEGPADTQYF.

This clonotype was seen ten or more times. The CDR3 here is CASSRGQGEGYTF. The CDR3 bases are TGTGCCAGCAGCCGGGGACAGGGGGAGGGCTACACCTTC. The V call is TRBV6-5, the J call TRBJ1-2; 11 bases fit TRBD1. The CDR3 has 13 amino acids. V dropped 6 bases and J dropped 8; count of bases not matched to a gene: 5. Germline V CDR1 and CDR2: MNHEY, SVGAGI.

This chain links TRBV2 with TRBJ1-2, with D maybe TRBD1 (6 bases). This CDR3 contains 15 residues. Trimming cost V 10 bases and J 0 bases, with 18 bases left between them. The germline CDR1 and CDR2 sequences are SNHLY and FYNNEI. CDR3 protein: CANRVDGTSNYGYTF. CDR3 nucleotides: TGTGCCAACAGGGTAGACGGAACTTCTAACTATGGCTACACCTTC.

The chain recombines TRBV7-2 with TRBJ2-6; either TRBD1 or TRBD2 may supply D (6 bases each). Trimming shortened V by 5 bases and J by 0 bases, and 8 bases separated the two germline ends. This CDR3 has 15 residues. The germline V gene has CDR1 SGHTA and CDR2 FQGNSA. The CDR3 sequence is CASSGGRSGANVLTF. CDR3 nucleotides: TGTGCCAGCAGCGGGGGGCGCTCTGGGGCCAACGTCCTGACTTTC.

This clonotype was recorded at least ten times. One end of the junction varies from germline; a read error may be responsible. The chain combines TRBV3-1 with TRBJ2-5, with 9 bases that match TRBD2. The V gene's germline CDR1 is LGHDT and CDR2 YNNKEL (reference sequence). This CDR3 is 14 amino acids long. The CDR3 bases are TGTGCCAGCAGCCAAGATCTGGGTAGCGGGGGACCAGACTTC. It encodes CASSQDLGSGGPDF.

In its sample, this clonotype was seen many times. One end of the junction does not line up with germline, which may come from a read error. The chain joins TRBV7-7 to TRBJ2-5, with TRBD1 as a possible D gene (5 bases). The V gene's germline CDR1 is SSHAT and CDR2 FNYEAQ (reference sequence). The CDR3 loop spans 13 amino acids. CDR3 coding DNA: TGTGCTAGCAGCCGCAGGGTCCTAGAGACCCAGTACTTC. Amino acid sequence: CASSRRVLETQYF.

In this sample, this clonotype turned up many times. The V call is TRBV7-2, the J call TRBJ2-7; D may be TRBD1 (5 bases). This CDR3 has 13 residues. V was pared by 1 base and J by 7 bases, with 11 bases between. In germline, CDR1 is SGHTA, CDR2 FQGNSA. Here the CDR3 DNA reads TGTGCCAGCAGCTTAGGCAGGGCGTGGGAGCAGTACTTC. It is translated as CASSLGRAWEQYF.

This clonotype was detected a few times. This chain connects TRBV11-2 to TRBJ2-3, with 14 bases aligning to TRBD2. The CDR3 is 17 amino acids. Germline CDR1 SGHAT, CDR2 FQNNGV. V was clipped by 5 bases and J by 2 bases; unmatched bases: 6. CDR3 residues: CASSPLGLAGATDTQYF. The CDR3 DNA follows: TGTGCCAGCAGCCCCCTGGGACTAGCGGGGGCCACAGATACGCAGTATTTT.

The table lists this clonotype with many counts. CDR3 sequence reads: CSVEGTGNTIYF. CDR3 sequence (DNA): TGCAGCGTTGAAGGTACTGGAAACACCATATATTTT. The chain uses TRBV29-1 and TRBJ1-3; no clear D gene. V was clipped by 1 base and J by 2 bases, with 3 bases between them. This CDR3 spans 12 amino acids. From germline, CDR1 is SQVTM and CDR2 ANQGSEA.

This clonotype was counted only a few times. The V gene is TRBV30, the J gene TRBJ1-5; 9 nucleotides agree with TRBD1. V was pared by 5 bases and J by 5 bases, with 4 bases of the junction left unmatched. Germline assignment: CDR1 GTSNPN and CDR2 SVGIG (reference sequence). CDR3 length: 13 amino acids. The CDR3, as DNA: TGTGCCTGGGGACAGGGGTCTGATCAGCCCCAGCATTTT. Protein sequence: CAWGQGSDQPQHF.

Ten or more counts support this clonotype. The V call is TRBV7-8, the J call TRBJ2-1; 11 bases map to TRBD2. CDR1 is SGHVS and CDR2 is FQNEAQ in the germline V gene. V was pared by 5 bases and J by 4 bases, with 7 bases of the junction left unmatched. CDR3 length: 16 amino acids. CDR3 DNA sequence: TGTGCCAGCAGCCCACCTAGCGGGGGGTATTACAATGAGCAGTTCTTC. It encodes CASSPPSGGYYNEQFF. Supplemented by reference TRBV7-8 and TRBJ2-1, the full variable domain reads GAGVSQSPRYKVAKRGQDVALRCDPISGHVSLFWYQQALGQGPEFLTYFQNEAQLDKSGLPSDRFFAERPEGSVSTLKIQRTQQEDSAVYLCASSPPSGGYYNEQFFGPGTRLTVL.

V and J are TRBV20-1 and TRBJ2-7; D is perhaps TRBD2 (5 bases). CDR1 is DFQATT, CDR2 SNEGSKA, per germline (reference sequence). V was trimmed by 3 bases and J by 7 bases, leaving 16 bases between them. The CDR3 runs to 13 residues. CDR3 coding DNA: TGCAGTGCTAGTTTCAGCTCTTCGGGGGAGCAGTACTTC. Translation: CSASFSSSGEQYF.

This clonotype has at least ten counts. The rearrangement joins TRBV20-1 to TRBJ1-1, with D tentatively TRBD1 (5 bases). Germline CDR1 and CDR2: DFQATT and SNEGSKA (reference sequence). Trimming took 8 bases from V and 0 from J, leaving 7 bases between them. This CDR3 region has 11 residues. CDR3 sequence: CSTGLNTEAFF. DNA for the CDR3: TGCAGTACAGGCCTGAACACTGAAGCTTTCTTT.

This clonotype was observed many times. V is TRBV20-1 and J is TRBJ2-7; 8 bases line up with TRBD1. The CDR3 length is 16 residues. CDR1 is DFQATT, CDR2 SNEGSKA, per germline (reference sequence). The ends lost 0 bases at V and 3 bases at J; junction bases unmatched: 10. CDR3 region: CSARDPDRGSFYEQYF. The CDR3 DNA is TGCAGTGCTAGAGATCCAGACAGGGGAAGCTTCTACGAGCAGTACTTC.

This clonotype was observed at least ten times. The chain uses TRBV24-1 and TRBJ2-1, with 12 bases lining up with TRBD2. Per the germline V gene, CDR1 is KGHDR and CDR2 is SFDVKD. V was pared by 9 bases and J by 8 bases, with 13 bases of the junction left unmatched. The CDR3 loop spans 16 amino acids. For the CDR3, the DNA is TGTGCCACCCAGAGTACTAGCGGGGGGTCCTTCTATGAGCAGTTCTTC. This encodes CATQSTSGGSFYEQFF.

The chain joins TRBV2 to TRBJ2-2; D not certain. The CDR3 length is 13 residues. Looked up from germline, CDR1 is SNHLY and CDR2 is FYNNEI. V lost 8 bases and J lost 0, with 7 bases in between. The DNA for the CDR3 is TGTGCCAGCCAACTAACGAACACCGGGGAGCTGTTTTTT. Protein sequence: CASQLTNTGELFF.

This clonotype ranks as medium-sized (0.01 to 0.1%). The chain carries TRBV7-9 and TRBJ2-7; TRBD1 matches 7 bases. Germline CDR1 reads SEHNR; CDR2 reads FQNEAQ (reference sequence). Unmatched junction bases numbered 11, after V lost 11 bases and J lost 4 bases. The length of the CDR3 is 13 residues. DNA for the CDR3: TGTGCCGTGCGTTCGGACAGGACGTACGAGCAGTACTTC. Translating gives CAVRSDRTYEQYF.